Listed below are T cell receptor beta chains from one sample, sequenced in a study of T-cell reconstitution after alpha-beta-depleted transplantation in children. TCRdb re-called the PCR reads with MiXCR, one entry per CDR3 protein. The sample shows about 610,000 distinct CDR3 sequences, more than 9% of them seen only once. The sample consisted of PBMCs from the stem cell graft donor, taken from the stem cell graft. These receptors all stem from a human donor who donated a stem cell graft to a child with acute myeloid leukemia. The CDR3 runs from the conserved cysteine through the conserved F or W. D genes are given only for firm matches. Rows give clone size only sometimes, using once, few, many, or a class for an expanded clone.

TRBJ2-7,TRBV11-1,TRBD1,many,TGTGCCAGCAGCTTAGCGCTAATGGGGGGGGGACAGGGGGTTCCCTACGAGCAGTACTTC,CASSLALMGGGQGVPYEQYF
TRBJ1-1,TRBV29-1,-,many,TGCAGCGTTGTAGGGGCAGGCGGGAACACTGAAGCTTTCTTT,CSVVGAGGNTEAFF
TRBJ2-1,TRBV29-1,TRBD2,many,TGCAGCGTTCTGCTAGCGGGAGGATACAATGAGCAGTTCTTC,CSVLLAGGYNEQFF
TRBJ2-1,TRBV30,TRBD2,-,TGTGCCTGGAGGATTTGGTCGGCGGGAGGGGAGTACAATGAGCAGTTCTTC,CAWRIWSAGGEYNEQFF
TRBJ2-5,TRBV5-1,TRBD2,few,TGCGCCAGCAGCTTGGCCGCGCTAGCGGGAGGGAAAGAGACCCAGTACTTC,CASSLAALAGGKETQYF
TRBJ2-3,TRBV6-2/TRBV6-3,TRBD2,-,TGTGCCAGCAGTACTCGACTAGCGGGAGACCCCTCACTGCCTGGGAGTAGCGCAGATACGCAGTATTTT,CASSTRLAGDPSLPGSSADTQYF
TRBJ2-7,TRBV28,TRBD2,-,TGTGCCAGCAGTGGCCCGGAGGGTAGCGGGAGGCTTAAGGACTTC,CASSGPEGSGRLKDF
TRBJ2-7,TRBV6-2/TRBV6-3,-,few,TGTGCCAGCAGTTACGGTGACATAGCGAGGCGATTACCCGAGCAGTACTTC,CASSYGDIARRLPEQYF
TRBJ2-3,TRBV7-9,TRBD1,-,TGTGCCAGCAGTGATGCCGGGACAGGAGGCACAGATACGCAGTATTTT,CASSDAGTGGTDTQYF
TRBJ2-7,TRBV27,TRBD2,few,TGTGCCAGCAGTCCGGGACTAGCGGAGCGATACGAGCAGTACTTC,CASSPGLAERYEQYF
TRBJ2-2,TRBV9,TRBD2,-,TGTGCCAGCAGCGTAGGCGGGAGGGGATTCACCGGGGAGCTGTTTTTT,CASSVGGRGFTGELFF
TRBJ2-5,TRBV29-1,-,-,TGCAGCTCGGGGGAGATGGAGACCCAGTACTTC,CSSGEMETQYF
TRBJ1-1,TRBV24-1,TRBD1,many,TGTGCCACAAGTAAGGTGGGACAGGGGAACAACTCTGAAGCTTTCTTT,CATSKVGQGNNSEAFF
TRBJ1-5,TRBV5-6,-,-,TGTGCCAGCAGCCAGTGGGGCTCGAAGAGCAATCAGCCCCAGCATTTT,CASSQWGSKSNQPQHF
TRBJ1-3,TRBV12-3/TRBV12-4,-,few,TGTGCCAGCAGTTTAGCAGCCGGAAACACCATATATTTT,CASSLAAGNTIYF
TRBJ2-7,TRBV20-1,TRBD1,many,TGCAGTGCTCTAGACAGGGACTACGAGCAGTACTTC,CSALDRDYEQYF
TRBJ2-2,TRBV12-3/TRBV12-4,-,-,TGTGCCAGCAGTTTAGAAGTGACTAAGAACACCGGGGAGCTGTTTTTT,CASSLEVTKNTGELFF
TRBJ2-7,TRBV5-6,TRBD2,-,TGTGCCAGCAGCTTCCCCGGGACTAGCGGGAGTGGCGAGCAGTACTTC,CASSFPGTSGSGEQYF
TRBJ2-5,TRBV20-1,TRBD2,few,TGCAGTGCTAGAGATCCGGGACTAGCGGGAGGAAGCGGGGGGGAGACCCAGTACTTC,CSARDPGLAGGSGGETQYF
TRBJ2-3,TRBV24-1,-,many,TGTGCCACCAGTGATTCCCTTGCGAGGACGGAGAGCACAGATACGCAGTATTTT,CATSDSLARTESTDTQYF
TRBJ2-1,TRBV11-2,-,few,TGTGCCAGCAGCTCGGGGAGGAGCGCATACAATGAGCAGTTCTTC,CASSSGRSAYNEQFF
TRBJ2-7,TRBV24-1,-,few,TGTGCCACCAGTGATTTGCGAGGATACGAGCAGTACTTC,CATSDLRGYEQYF
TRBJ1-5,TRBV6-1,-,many,TGTGCCAGCAGTCGCGGGCCAAATCAGCCCCAGCATTTT,CASSRGPNQPQHF